What follows describes a single TCR beta chain. This clone was counted between two and nine times. Its target antigen remains unknown. No quality values exist for individual bases; no much larger clone is one base distant. Donors formed part of the validation cohort, which comprised 120 subjects and was distinct from the first cohort of 670 or so subjects. The data were obtained in a study of cytomegalovirus exposure and HLA in healthy donors (dated by TCRdb to 2017 to 2019). In the study overall: A later analysis indicated that the 130 or so validation repertoires were generated on the platform also employed for the 666 repertoires of the first cohort. To predict cytomegalovirus infection status, the study combined high-throughput TCR immunosequencing, statistical association of individual TCRs with disease status, and machine learning. Along with the 666-subject first cohort, a separate validation cohort of approximately 110 different subjects was used. The study aimed to test whether signatures of past pathogen exposure could be identified by cataloging public T cell receptors. Overall study outcomes, separate from this receptor: In vitro tests confirmed that a few of the cytomegalovirus-associated TCR beta chains recognize cytomegalovirus antigens. It was suggested by the authors that the approach could potentially be generalized to other disease states and immunological phenotypes. Subsequent analysis determined that TCRs grouped into clusters in the first cohort also showed a tendency toward co-occurrence across the 120 or so validation repertoires, and 90% to 95% of cluster scores exceeded 0. The study gave a list of some 150 TCR beta chains associated with cytomegalovirus. All 120 or so repertoires were used to score co-occurrence in the validation cohort in a later analysis, because that analysis had no HLA typing for the cohort. Most TCR sequences were observed very rarely across donors, whereas some public TCRs were present in many individuals. The classifier was reported to diagnose cytomegalovirus status with high specificity and sensitivity in both the original cohort and the validation cohort.

The library was generated by the immunoSEQ multiplex PCR assay. The study's processing was this. A statistical classification framework was built for diagnosing cytomegalovirus status from the catalog of TCR beta chain sequences. What TCRdb holds here is the immuneACCESS table cut down to in-frame rearrangements. Part of the clones is not present; checked against another copy, under half of the missing clones reflect an unresolved V gene, and the others are unexplained. The V and J calls and clone size come from that table; D and trimming were worked out from the DNA. The sample profile shows a few hundred thousand clones; approximately 86% of them were found once. Of the sample, roughly 0.96% falls within the top ten clones. As encoded in the germline V gene, CDR1 is LGHNA while CDR2 is YSLEER. CDR3 length: 18 amino acids, cysteine to phenylalanine. Just the 54-base CDR3 DNA is kept, in frame starting at base 1. V is pared back by 0 bases and J by 3 bases, with 21 bases lying between the germline termini.

The clonotype originates from a man aged 30 to 39 in good health and CMV-seronegative. The V and J segments used are TRBV4-3 and TRBJ2-7, with the D segment identity uncertain. The sample was PBMCs. The CDR3 sequence is CASSQEYAASTSNYEQYF. The nucleotide sequence reads TGCGCCAGCAGCCAAGAATATGCGGCGAGCACCTCGAACTACGAGCAGTACTTC.